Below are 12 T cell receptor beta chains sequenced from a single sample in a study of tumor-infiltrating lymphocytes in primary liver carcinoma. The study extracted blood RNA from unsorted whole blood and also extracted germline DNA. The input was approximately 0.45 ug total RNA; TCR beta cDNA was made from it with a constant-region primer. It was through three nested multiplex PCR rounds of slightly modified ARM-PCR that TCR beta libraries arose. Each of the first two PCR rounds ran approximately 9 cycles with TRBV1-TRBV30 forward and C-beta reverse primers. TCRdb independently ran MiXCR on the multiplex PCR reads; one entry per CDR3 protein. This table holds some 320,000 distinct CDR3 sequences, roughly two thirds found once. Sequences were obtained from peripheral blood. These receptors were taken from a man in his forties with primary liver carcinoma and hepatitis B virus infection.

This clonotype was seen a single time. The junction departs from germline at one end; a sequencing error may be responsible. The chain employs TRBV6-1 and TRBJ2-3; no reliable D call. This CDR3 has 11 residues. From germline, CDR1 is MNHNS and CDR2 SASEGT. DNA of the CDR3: TGTGCCAGCAACCACACAGATACGCACTATTTT. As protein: CASNHTDTHYF.

The CDR3 protein is CASFHWGFGGSRDTEAFF. DNA for the CDR3: TGTGCCAGCTTTCATTGGGGGTTCGGAGGGTCAAGGGACACTGAAGCTTTCTTT. V gene TRBV21-1 combines with J gene TRBJ1-1. TRBV21-1 is labeled a pseudogene. The CDR3 runs 18 residues.

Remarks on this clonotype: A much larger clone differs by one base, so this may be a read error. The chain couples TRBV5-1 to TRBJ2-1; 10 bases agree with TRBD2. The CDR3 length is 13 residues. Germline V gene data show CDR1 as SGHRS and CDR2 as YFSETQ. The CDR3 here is CTSSLEPSGSGFF. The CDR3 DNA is TGCACCAGCAGCTTGGAGCCTAGCGGGAGTGGGTTCTTC.

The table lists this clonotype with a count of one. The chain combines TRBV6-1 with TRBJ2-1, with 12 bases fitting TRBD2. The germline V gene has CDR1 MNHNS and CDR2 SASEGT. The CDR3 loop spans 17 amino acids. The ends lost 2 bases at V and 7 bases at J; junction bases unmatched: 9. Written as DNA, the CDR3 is TGTGCCAGCAGTGAACGGATACTAGCGGGGGGTGGGAATGAGCAGTTCTTC. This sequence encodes CASSERILAGGGNEQFF.

The CDR3 protein is CASIPGGRETQYF. As DNA, the CDR3 is TGTGCCAGCATCCCGGGTGGTCGGGAGACCCAGTACTTC. The V gene is TRBV6-2 or TRBV6-3, the J gene TRBJ2-5; D gene unclear. CDR3 length equals 13 residues. The V and J ends lost 7 bases and 5 bases respectively, with 14 bases between them. The germline gives CDR1 MNHEY, CDR2 SVGEGT.

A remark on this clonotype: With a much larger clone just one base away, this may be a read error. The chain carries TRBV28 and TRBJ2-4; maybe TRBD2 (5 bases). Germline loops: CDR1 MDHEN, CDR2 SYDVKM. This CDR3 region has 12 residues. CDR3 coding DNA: TGTCCTAACGGGCTAGCCAAAAACGTTCAGTACTTC. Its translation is CPNGLAKNVQYF.

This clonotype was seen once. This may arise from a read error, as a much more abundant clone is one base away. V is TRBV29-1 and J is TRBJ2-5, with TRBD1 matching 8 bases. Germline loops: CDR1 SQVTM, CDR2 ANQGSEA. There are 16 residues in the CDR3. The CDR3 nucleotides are TGCAGCGTTGATGACAGGGGAGAGGCTCATTGGGAGACCCAGCACTTC. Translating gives CSVDDRGEAHWETQHF.

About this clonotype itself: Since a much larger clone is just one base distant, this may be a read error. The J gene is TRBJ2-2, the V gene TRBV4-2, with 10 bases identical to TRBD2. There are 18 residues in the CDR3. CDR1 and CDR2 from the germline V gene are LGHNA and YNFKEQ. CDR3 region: CASGQESPAGGETGELFF. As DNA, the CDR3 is TGTGCCAGCGGCCAAGAAAGCCCAGCGGGAGGGGAGACCGGGGAGCTGTTTTTT.

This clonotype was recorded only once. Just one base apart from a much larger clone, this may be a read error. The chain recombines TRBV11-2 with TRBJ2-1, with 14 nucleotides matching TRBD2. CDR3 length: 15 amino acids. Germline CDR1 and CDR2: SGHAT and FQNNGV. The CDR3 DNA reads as TGTGCCAGCACCTATGGGACTAGCGGGAGTGATGAGCAGATCTTC. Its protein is CASTYGTSGSDEQIF.

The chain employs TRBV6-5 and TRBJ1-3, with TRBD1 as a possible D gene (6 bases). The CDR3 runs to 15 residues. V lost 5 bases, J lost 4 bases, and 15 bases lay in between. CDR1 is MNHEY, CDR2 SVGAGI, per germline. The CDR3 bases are TGTGCCAGCAGTCGGGACATAGCCTCCGGAAACACCATATATTTT. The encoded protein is CASSRDIASGNTIYF.

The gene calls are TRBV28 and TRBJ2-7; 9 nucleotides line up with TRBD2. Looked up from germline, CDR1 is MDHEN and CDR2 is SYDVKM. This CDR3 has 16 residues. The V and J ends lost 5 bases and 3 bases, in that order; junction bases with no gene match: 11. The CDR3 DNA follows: TGTGCCAGCAGTCTCCCTATGACTAGCGGTCGCTACGAGCAGTACTTC. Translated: CASSLPMTSGRYEQYF.

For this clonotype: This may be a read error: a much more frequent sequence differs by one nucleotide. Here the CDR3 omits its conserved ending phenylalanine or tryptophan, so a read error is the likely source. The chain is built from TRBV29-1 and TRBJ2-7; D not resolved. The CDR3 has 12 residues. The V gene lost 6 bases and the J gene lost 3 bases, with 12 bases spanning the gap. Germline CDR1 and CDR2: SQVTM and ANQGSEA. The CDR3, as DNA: TGCAGCGTCAAAGGGTCCAGCTACGAGCAGTACCTC. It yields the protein CSVKGSSYEQYL.